These T cell receptor beta chains were read from a single sample in a study of blood T cell repertoires in COVID-19. Here immunoSEQ multiplex PCR was the method, and the copy in TCRdb shows in-frame clones only, minus some. Among around 50,000 clones listed, more than 75% were seen once. The specimen sequenced was PBMCs or T cells enriched from blood (not recorded which). These receptors were taken from a woman between 50 and 59 years old with acute COVID-19. CDR3s include the opening cysteine and the closing phenylalanine or tryptophan. The order of the fields is D gene, clone size, V gene, J gene, CDR3 DNA, CDR3 protein. D genes are given only for firm matches. Only part of the rows carry a size: once, few, many, or a class if the clone is expanded.

>TRBD2|.|TRBV18|TRBJ2-3
TGTGCCAGCTCAGTGGTAGCGGGGACTAGCACAGATACGCAGTATTTT
CASSVVAGTSTDTQYF
>.|.|TRBV2|TRBJ1-4
TGTGCCCGTCGAGAATCTGCAACTAATGAAAAACTGTTTTTT
CARRESATNEKLFF
>.|.|TRBV2|TRBJ1-5
TGTGCCAGCAGTGAAGCTTTCCTTCGCGGCCAGCCCCAGCATTTT
CASSEAFLRGQPQHF
>TRBD1|.|TRBV29-1|TRBJ1-2
TGCAGCGTGGGTAACGACAGGGTTTTGTCTAAAGGCTACACCTTC
CSVGNDRVLSKGYTF
>TRBD2|once|TRBV3-1/TRBV3-2|TRBJ2-1
TGTGCCAGCAGCCAAGCCTCTAGCGGGGGCCACAATGAGCAGTTCTTC
CASSQASSGGHNEQFF
>TRBD1|few|TRBV11-1|TRBJ2-4
TGTGCCAGCAGCTTAGGGACAGGGAACATTCAGTACTTC
CASSLGTGNIQYF
>TRBD2|.|TRBV28|TRBJ2-5
TGTGCCAGCAGTCAACTAGCGGGGGCCAGGCGGGAGACCCAGTACTTC
CASSQLAGARRETQYF
>TRBD1|few|TRBV18|TRBJ1-4
TGTGCCAGCTCACCACGGACAGGGGTAGGAGAAAAACTGTTTTTT
CASSPRTGVGEKLFF
>TRBD1|few|TRBV6-2/TRBV6-3|TRBJ2-1
TGTGCCAGCAGTTCCACAGGGGGCTCCTACAATGAGCAGTTCTTC
CASSSTGGSYNEQFF
>TRBD2|few|TRBV5-4|TRBJ2-7
TGTGCCAGTTCGGGGGGACCCTCCTACGAGCAGTACTTC
CASSGGPSYEQYF
>.|few|TRBV5-1|TRBJ2-7
TGCGCCAGCAGCTTGGACATTACCTACGAGCAGTACTTC
CASSLDITYEQYF
>.|.|TRBV11-2|TRBJ1-4
TGTGCCAGCAGCCCGCGGAGAGGGGACTTGGAAAAACTGTTTTTT
CASSPRRGDLEKLFF
>TRBD2|.|TRBV11-2|TRBJ2-1
TGTGCCAGCAGCACTAGCGGGGGGGGATACAATGAGCAGTTCTTC
CASSTSGGGYNEQFF
>TRBD1|.|TRBV5-1|TRBJ1-2
TGCGCCAGCAGCCAACAGGACAGGAACTATGGCTACACCTTC
CASSQQDRNYGYTF
>.|.|TRBV29-1|TRBJ1-2
TGCAGCGTTGGGGCAGGGGCCTCCCTCAACTATGGCTACACCTTC
CSVGAGASLNYGYTF
>.|.|TRBV30|TRBJ2-5
TGTGCCTGGATTTCACAGCCCCAAGAGACCCAGTACTTC
CAWISQPQETQYF
>.|.|TRBV19|TRBJ2-2
TGTGCCAGTAGTATAGATTCAGCTAGAGCCGGGGAGCTGTTTTTT
CASSIDSARAGELFF
>TRBD1|.|TRBV18|TRBJ1-4
TGTGCCAGCTCACCCTTTGAACAGGGGATGATTAATGAAAAACTGTTTTTT
CASSPFEQGMINEKLFF
>TRBD2|.|TRBV5-1|TRBJ2-7
TGCGCCAGCAGCCCTCTTAGCGGGGGCCTCTACGAGCAGTACTTC
CASSPLSGGLYEQYF
>TRBD1|few|TRBV18|TRBJ1-1
TGTGCCAGCTCACAGGGACAGCTTATGAACACTGAAGCTTTCTTT
CASSQGQLMNTEAFF
>TRBD1|.|TRBV6-6|TRBJ1-2
TGTGCCAGCAGTCCGGACAGGCATGGCTACACCTTC
CASSPDRHGYTF
>.|.|TRBV19|TRBJ1-1
TGTGCCAGTAGTATTTCAACAGGGCGCGTGAACACTGAAGCTTTCTTT
CASSISTGRVNTEAFF
>.|.|TRBV11-2|TRBJ1-1
TGTGCCAGCAGCGTCGACGGAGTGAACACTGAAGCTTTCTTT
CASSVDGVNTEAFF
>TRBD1|.|TRBV19|TRBJ1-5
TGTGCCAGTAGGCGAGGGACAGGGGGCAATCAGCCCCAGCATTTT
CASRRGTGGNQPQHF
>.|.|TRBV13|TRBJ2-7
TGTGCCAGCAGCATTAGAGACTACGAGCAGTACTTC
CASSIRDYEQYF
>TRBD2|.|TRBV28|TRBJ2-2
TGTGCCAGCAGTCGGTCGGGACTAGCGGGGGTAAACACCGGGGAGCTGTTTTTT
CASSRSGLAGVNTGELFF
>.|.|TRBV7-3|TRBJ1-1
TGTGCCAGCAGCTTAGCAGAGAACACTGAAGCTTTCTTT
CASSLAENTEAFF
>.|once|TRBV2|TRBJ1-5
TGTGCCAGCAGGGCAGGCTTGAGCAATCAGCCCCAGCATTTT
CASRAGLSNQPQHF
>TRBD2|.|TRBV24-1|TRBJ2-1
TGTGCCACCAGTGATTTAGCACTAGCGGGGCCAATTAATGAGCAGTTCTTC
CATSDLALAGPINEQFF
>.|.|TRBV7-4|TRBJ2-3
TGTGCCAGCAGCAAACGTTGCGGGCTGTCAGATACGCAGTATTTT
CASSKRCGLSDTQYF
>TRBD2|.|TRBV3-1/TRBV3-2|TRBJ2-1
TGTGCCAGCAGCCCTAGCGGGGGATTCAATGAGCAGTTCTTC
CASSPSGGFNEQFF
>.|.|TRBV30|TRBJ1-2
TGTGCCTGGAGAGCCCGTAGGGGGTTTGATGGCTACACCTTC
CAWRARRGFDGYTF
>.|.|TRBV30|TRBJ2-7
TGTGCCTGGAGCGGACTTCCCAGCTCCTACGAGCAGTACTTC
CAWSGLPSSYEQYF
>TRBD2|.|TRBV6-6|TRBJ2-1
TGTGCCAGCAGTCTCCTCGCGGGGGGCTCCACACACAATGAGCAGTTCTTC
CASSLLAGGSTHNEQFF
>.|.|TRBV5-1|TRBJ1-6
TGCGCCAGCAGCTTTGACAGCGTCAATTCACCCCTCCACTTT
CASSFDSVNSPLHF
>TRBD2|.|TRBV5-6|TRBJ2-2
TGTGCCAGCAGCTTGGCGGGGAGGGGTACCGGGGAGCTGTTTTTT
CASSLAGRGTGELFF
>.|.|TRBV28|TRBJ2-7
TGTGCCAGCAGTTTACCCCTTACCTACGAGCAGTACTTC
CASSLPLTYEQYF
>TRBD1|.|TRBV4-1|TRBJ1-2
TGCGCCAGCAGCCATAATCCAGGGGGTCATAACTATGGCTACACCTTC
CASSHNPGGHNYGYTF
>TRBD1|few|TRBV3-1/TRBV3-2|TRBJ1-1
TGTGCCAGCAGCCTCCCGACAGGGACGAGTGGAGCTTTCTTT
CASSLPTGTSGAFF
>TRBD1|few|TRBV12-5|TRBJ1-6
TGTGCTAGTGGAACAGGGGGCTCCTATAATTCACCCCTCCACTTT
CASGTGGSYNSPLHF
>.|.|TRBV6-5|TRBJ1-5
TGTGCCAGCAAGGCAGGGAACAATCAGCCCCAGCATTTT
CASKAGNNQPQHF
>TRBD1|.|TRBV27|TRBJ1-3
TGTGCCAGCAGTTTATCGGGACAGGCCCCAAACACCATATATTTT
CASSLSGQAPNTIYF
>.|.|TRBV4-1|TRBJ2-7
TGCGCCAGCAGCCAAGATTTTAGCTCCTACGAGCAGTACTTC
CASSQDFSSYEQYF
>.|.|TRBV9|TRBJ1-2
TGTGCCAGCAGCGTCGTCCCAGGGGACTATGGCTACACCTTC
CASSVVPGDYGYTF
>TRBD1|.|TRBV24-1|TRBJ1-3
TGTGCCACCAGCAAGGGGGACAGGGGAGGTGGAAACACCATATATTTT
CATSKGDRGGGNTIYF
>TRBD1|.|TRBV19|TRBJ2-2
TGTGCCAGTAGTATAATAACTACAGGGGGCGGCGGGGAGCTGTTTTTT
CASSIITTGGGGELFF
>TRBD1|.|TRBV7-6|TRBJ1-3
TGTGCCAGCAGCTTAGGGACAGGCTCTGGAAACACCATATATTTT
CASSLGTGSGNTIYF
>TRBD1|.|TRBV7-8|TRBJ1-2
TGTGCCAGCAGCCTGGACAGGGTAACATATGGCTACACCTTC
CASSLDRVTYGYTF
>.|.|TRBV11-3|TRBJ1-6
TGTGCCAGCAGCGTCAGATCCTATAATTCACCCCTCCACTTT
CASSVRSYNSPLHF
>.|.|TRBV19|TRBJ1-2
TGTGCCAGTACCCCTGACAGGTCCCGGAGGGGCTACACCTTC
CASTPDRSRRGYTF
>TRBD1|.|TRBV23-1|TRBJ1-4
TGCGCCAGCAGTGCAATAGGACAGGCCTTCCCCACGCGGGTGTTTTTT
CASSAIGQAFPTRVFF
>TRBD2|.|TRBV6-6|TRBJ2-1
TGTGCCAGCAGTTTTCGCGGGGGGCTGGATGAGCAGTTCTTC
CASSFRGGLDEQFF
>.|.|TRBV28|TRBJ2-7
TGTGCCAGCAGTTCGGCTAGAGTTAAGTACTTC
CASSSARVKYF